This TCR beta chain was obtained from a study of blood T cell repertoires in COVID-19. Turning to the study itself: From the United States, Italy and Spain came samples of acute and convalescent COVID-19. T cells, B-cell-depleted T cells, or PBMCs supplied cDNA or gDNA.

Germline-derived CDR1 and CDR2 are SQVTM and ANQGSEA. The CDR3 covers 10 residues. V was shortened by 2 bases and J by 8 bases, with 4 bases between the two germline ends. The table came from immunoSEQ multiplex PCR; TCRdb's copy has only in-frame clones and leaves some out. The sample records fewer than 400,000 clones, more than 75% being singletons. This receptor was identified in a man aged 25 to 40 who had recovered from COVID-19. Sequencing was carried out using PBMCs or T cells enriched from blood (not recorded which). The chain combines TRBV29-1 with TRBJ1-5; D not certain. The CDR3 spells CSVETEPQHF. CDR3 sequence (DNA): TGCAGCGTTGAAACAGAGCCCCAGCATTTT.